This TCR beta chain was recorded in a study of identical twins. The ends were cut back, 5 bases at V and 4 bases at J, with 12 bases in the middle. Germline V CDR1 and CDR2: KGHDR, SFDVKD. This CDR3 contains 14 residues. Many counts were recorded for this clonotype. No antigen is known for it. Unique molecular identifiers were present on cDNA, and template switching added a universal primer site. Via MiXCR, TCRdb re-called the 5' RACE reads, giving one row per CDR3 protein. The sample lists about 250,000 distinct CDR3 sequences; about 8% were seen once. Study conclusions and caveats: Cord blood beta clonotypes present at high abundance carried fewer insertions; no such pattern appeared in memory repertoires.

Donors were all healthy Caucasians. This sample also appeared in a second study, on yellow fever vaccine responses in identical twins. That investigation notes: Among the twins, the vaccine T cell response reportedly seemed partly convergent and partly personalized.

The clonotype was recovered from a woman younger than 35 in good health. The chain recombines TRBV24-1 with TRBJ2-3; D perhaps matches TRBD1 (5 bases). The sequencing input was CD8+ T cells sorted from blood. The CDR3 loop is CATSVPWGADTQYF. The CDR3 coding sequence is TGTGCCACCAGTGTACCCTGGGGCGCAGATACGCAGTATTTT.